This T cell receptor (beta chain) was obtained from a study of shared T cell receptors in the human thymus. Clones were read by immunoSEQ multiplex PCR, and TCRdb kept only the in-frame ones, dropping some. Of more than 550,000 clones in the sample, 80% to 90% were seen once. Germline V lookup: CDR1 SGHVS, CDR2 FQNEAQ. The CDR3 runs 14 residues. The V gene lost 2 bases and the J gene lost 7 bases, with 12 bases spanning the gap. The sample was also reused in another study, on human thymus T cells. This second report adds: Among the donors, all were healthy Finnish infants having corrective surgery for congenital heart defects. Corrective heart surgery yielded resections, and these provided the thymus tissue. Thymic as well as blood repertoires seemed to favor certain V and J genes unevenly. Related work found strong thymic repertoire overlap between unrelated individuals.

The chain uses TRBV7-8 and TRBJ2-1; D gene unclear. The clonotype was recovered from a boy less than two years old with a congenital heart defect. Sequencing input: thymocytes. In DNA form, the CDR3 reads TGTGCCAGCAGCTTAACTTTTGTTTGGAATGAGCAGTTCTTC. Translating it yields CASSLTFVWNEQFF.